Listed below are T cell receptor beta chains from one sample, sequenced in a study of beta chain features in type 1 diabetes. Generated by immunoSEQ multiplex PCR, the TCRdb table keeps only in-frame clones and is missing some. The repertoire holds fewer than 400,000 clones, with roughly 8% as singletons. Sequenced input: central memory CD4+ T cells from blood. The receptors were gathered from a woman aged 18-29 years in good health. CDR3s include the opening cysteine and the closing phenylalanine or tryptophan. The D gene is left open where the match is weak. Size tells how often a clone was seen (once, few, many) or the class of an expanded clone, and some rows leave it out.

>NA|TRBJ1-4|few|TRBV18
TGTGCCAGCTCTCAGGGATACGGGGCAACTAATGAAAAACTGTTTTTT
CASSQGYGATNEKLFF
>NA|TRBJ2-5|few|TRBV4-2
TGTGCCAGCAGCCAACGGGAGTCGCCTGCCGAGACCCAGTACTTC
CASSQRESPAETQYF
>NA|TRBJ2-2|NA|TRBV27
TGTGCCAGCAGTAATAAACAGGGTCCAGGATACGTGGGGGAGCTGTTTTTT
CASSNKQGPGYVGELFF
>NA|TRBJ2-5|many|TRBV25-1
TGTGCCAGCAGTGAAAGAGGATCGGAGACCCAGTACTTC
CASSERGSETQYF
>NA|TRBJ2-5|few|TRBV7-9
TGTGCCAGCGGACAGAATCCAGGGCAAGAGACCCAGTACTTC
CASGQNPGQETQYF
>TRBD2|TRBJ2-1|few|TRBV11-1
TGTGCCAGCAGCACCCGTAGGACTAGCGCAAACAATGAGCAGTTCTTC
CASSTRRTSANNEQFF
>NA|TRBJ2-3|few|TRBV7-2
TGTGCCAGCAGCTTTTCCGGGATTGATACGCAGTATTTT
CASSFSGIDTQYF
>TRBD2|TRBJ2-3|few|TRBV7-2
TGTGCCAGCAGCTTCGGTGCGGGAGACCTGGGCACAGATACGCAGTATTTT
CASSFGAGDLGTDTQYF
>NA|TRBJ1-5|NA|TRBV19
TGTGCCAGTAGTTCGGAGCAGCCCCAGCATTTT
CASSSEQPQHF
>NA|TRBJ2-7|few|TRBV7-3
TGTGCCAGCAGCACAACTAGCTCCCACGAGCAGTACTTC
CASSTTSSHEQYF
>TRBD2|TRBJ2-3|NA|TRBV5-6
TGTGCCAGCAGCTCCGGACTAGCGAGTTCAGATACGCAGTATTTT
CASSSGLASSDTQYF
>NA|TRBJ1-1|NA|TRBV28
TGTGCCAGCAGTTTGGGAAGGGGTGAAGCTTTCTTT
CASSLGRGEAFF
>TRBD1|TRBJ1-1|few|TRBV29-1
TGCGCCTCCAGCCTAGGGGGCGCGGGCACTGAAGCTTTCTTT
CASSLGGAGTEAFF
>TRBD1|TRBJ1-1|NA|TRBV27
TGTGCCAGCAGTTTATCACGACAGGGGGCCGCGGGGGCCACTGAAGCTTTCTTT
CASSLSRQGAAGATEAFF
>NA|TRBJ2-1|NA|TRBV28
TGTGCCAGCACCACGGGACAGACCCTCGGGGGTGAGCAGTTCTTC
CASTTGQTLGGEQFF
>TRBD1|TRBJ2-5|NA|TRBV4-3
TGCGCCAGCAGCCGACAGGGGAAAGAGACCCAGTACTTC
CASSRQGKETQYF
>NA|TRBJ2-2|many|TRBV6-1
TGTGCCAGCAGAACAGCGAACACCGGGGAGCTGTTTTTT
CASRTANTGELFF
>NA|TRBJ2-1|NA|TRBV6-7
TGTGCCAGCAGTTATAAATTAGGGGTCGGGCAGTTCTTC
CASSYKLGVGQFF
>NA|TRBJ2-5|few|TRBV5-6
TGTGCCAGCAGCTTGGAAGGGGTAGAAGAGACCCAGTACTTC
CASSLEGVEETQYF
>NA|TRBJ2-2|few|TRBV2
TGTGCCAGCAGTGGGAGCCACCCAGGCACCGGGGAGCTGTTTTTT
CASSGSHPGTGELFF
>NA|TRBJ2-3|NA|TRBV7-9
TGTGCCAGCAGCTTCCAGGGGACAGATACGCAGTATTTT
CASSFQGTDTQYF
>NA|TRBJ2-2|few|TRBV7-2
TGTGCCAGCAGCTTAGTAGGAGGGGCTTGGAACACCGGGGAGCTGTTTTTT
CASSLVGGAWNTGELFF
>NA|TRBJ2-3|NA|TRBV29-1
TGCAGCGTTCTACCCACAGATACGCAGTATTTT
CSVLPTDTQYF
>NA|TRBJ2-2|NA|TRBV10-3
TGTGCCATCAGTGAAGGACAGACCGAAGCCGGGGAGCTGTTTTTT
CAISEGQTEAGELFF
>NA|TRBJ1-2|NA|TRBV29-1
TGCAGCGTTGATCCGGGAACCTATGGCTACACCTTC
CSVDPGTYGYTF
>NA|TRBJ2-3|NA|TRBV29-1
TGCAGCGTTGAAACAACTAGCACAGATACGCAGTATTTT
CSVETTSTDTQYF
>TRBD1|TRBJ2-4|many|TRBV7-2
TGTGCCAGCAGCTTGCAGGGGGCTCACATTCAGTACTTC
CASSLQGAHIQYF
>TRBD1|TRBJ1-3|NA|TRBV7-9
TGTGCCAGCAGCTTAAGACAGGGTCCTGGAAACACCATATATTTT
CASSLRQGPGNTIYF
>NA|TRBJ2-7|few|TRBV20-1
TGCAGTGGGGGGCCAGTGCCCGAGCAGTACTTC
CSGGPVPEQYF
>NA|TRBJ2-1|NA|TRBV7-6
TGTGCCAGCAGCTACATATCCGCGTCCTACAATGAGCAGTTCTTC
CASSYISASYNEQFF
>TRBD2|TRBJ2-7|NA|TRBV11-2
TGTGCCAGCAGCTTATTGGGTAGCGGGAGAAGCTCCTACGAGCAGTACTTC
CASSLLGSGRSSYEQYF
>NA|TRBJ2-4|many|TRBV28
TGTGCCAGCAGGGTTGCGACCGGGTCCACGGCCGGCATTCAGTACTTC
CASRVATGSTAGIQYF
>TRBD1|TRBJ2-3|few|TRBV18
TGTGCCAGCTCACCAGGGCGGACAGGCATCACAGATACGCAGTATTTT
CASSPGRTGITDTQYF
>NA|TRBJ2-2|NA|TRBV11-3
TGTGCCAGCAGCTTTTACACCGGGGAGCTGTTTTTT
CASSFYTGELFF
>TRBD1|TRBJ2-7|NA|TRBV27
TGTGCCAGCAGTTTTCGCGGACAGGGTCGGCATCTAGTCTACGAGCAGTACTTC
CASSFRGQGRHLVYEQYF
>NA|TRBJ2-1|few|TRBV7-9
TGTGCCAGCAGCTCCCAGGGGTCCCCCTACAATGAGCAGTTCTTC
CASSSQGSPYNEQFF
>TRBD2|TRBJ2-7|NA|TRBV6-4
TGTGCCAGCCCTGAGGCTGCGGGAGGGATCCACGAGCAGTACTTC
CASPEAAGGIHEQYF
>TRBD1|TRBJ2-3|many|TRBV29-1
TGCAGCACGGGACAGGGCACAGATACGCAGTATTTT
CSTGQGTDTQYF
>TRBD2|TRBJ2-7|NA|TRBV5-4
TGTGCCAGCAGCCCGGGACTAGCGGGACTCCGGAACGAGCAGTACTTC
CASSPGLAGLRNEQYF
>TRBD2|TRBJ2-7|few|TRBV7-8
TGTGCCAGCAGCCCCTCGCCCCCTCCACTAGCGGGAGTTTTCTACGAGCAGTACTTC
CASSPSPPPLAGVFYEQYF
>NA|TRBJ2-3|many|TRBV5-4
TGTGCCAGCAGCTGGGACTCAGATACGCAGTATTTT
CASSWDSDTQYF
>NA|TRBJ1-5|few|TRBV25-1
TGTGCCAGCACCCCATGGGGAGTAAGGAATCAGCCCCAGCATTTT
CASTPWGVRNQPQHF
>TRBD1|TRBJ1-2|NA|TRBV11-2
TGTGCCAGCAGCTTGACGAGGACAGGGTTTAATGGCTACACCTTC
CASSLTRTGFNGYTF
>TRBD1|TRBJ2-2|NA|TRBV5-1
TGCGCCAGCGGGGACAGGGGCACCGGGGAGCTGTTTTTT
CASGDRGTGELFF
>TRBD1|TRBJ2-7|few|TRBV5-4
TGTGCCAGCAGCATCGGACAGGGGGCGGTGGAGCAGTACTTC
CASSIGQGAVEQYF
>NA|TRBJ2-1|NA|TRBV7-9
TGTGCCAGCAGCCTACTGGATTACAATGAGCAGTTCTTC
CASSLLDYNEQFF
>NA|TRBJ2-2|few|TRBV19
TGTGCCAGTAGTATTATGGGGACCGGGGAGCTGTTTTTT
CASSIMGTGELFF
>NA|TRBJ1-2|few|TRBV9
TGTGCCAGCAGCGTAGATGGGGGGCTCGGCTATGGCTACACCTTC
CASSVDGGLGYGYTF
>NA|TRBJ2-6|many|TRBV7-8
TGTGCCAGCAAACCCGGGACCTCTGGGGCCAACGTCCTGACTTTC
CASKPGTSGANVLTF
>TRBD1|TRBJ1-1|NA|TRBV18
TGTGCCAGCTCACGCAGCGGGACAGGGAAGAACACTGAAGCTTTCTTT
CASSRSGTGKNTEAFF
>TRBD2|TRBJ2-5|NA|TRBV7-2
TGTGCCAGCAGCCCTCGCGCGACTAGCGGGAGTCGGGAGACCCAGTACTTC
CASSPRATSGSRETQYF